This record concerns one TCR beta chain sequence. What it binds is unknown. CD45RO-negative, CCR7-selected cells formed the naive CD8 fraction, which excluded terminally differentiated effector memory CD45RA+ cells. The data derive from a study of shared clonotypes between healthy human individuals. About the study: Each donor's CD4 naive and CD4 memory cells filled three plates apiece, CD8 naive two, and CD8 memory one.

The deep-level immunoSEQ assay was used. Measured with immunoSEQ multiplex PCR; TCRdb has only the in-frame clones, and not every one. The sample holds more than 2 million clones; about 95% are singletons and the top ten take about 1.1%. Whole-study results and caveats: Generally, naive subsets (rather than memory subsets) showed larger estimated richness.

In germline, CDR1 is SGDLS, CDR2 YYNGEE. V was trimmed by 3 bases and J by 4 bases, leaving 16 bases between them. The CDR3 is made up of 15 amino acids. The TCR comes from a man younger than 35 in good health. The sample taken for sequencing was naive CD8+ T cells sorted from blood. J is TRBJ1-1 and V is TRBV9; D possibly corresponds to TRBD1 (5 bases). The CDR3 protein is CASSGEGRAGTEAFF. CDR3 nucleotide sequence: TGTGCCAGCAGCGGGGAGGGGAGAGCGGGCACTGAAGCTTTCTTT. Full variable domain (outside the CDR3, taken from reference TRBV9 and TRBJ1-1): DSGVTQTPKHLITATGQRVTLRCSPRSGDLSVYWYQQSLDQGLQFLIQYYNGEERAKGNILERFSAQQFPDLHSELNLSSLELGDSALYFCASSGEGRAGTEAFFGQGTRLTVV.